These 25 T cell receptor beta chains originate from one sample sequenced in a study of blood T cell repertoires in COVID-19. The assay was immunoSEQ multiplex PCR, and TCRdb's table has in-frame clones only and misses some. The table lists around 78,000 clones, roughly 82% of them singletons. The sample consisted of peripheral blood. Receptors originate from a human donor in a cohort sampled during active COVID-19.

The V gene is TRBV7-3, the J gene TRBJ2-3, with D perhaps TRBD1 (5 bases). There are 14 residues in the CDR3. Trimming removed 3 bases from V and 4 bases from J, with 11 bases in between. CDR1 SGHTA and CDR2 FQGTGA come from the germline V gene. The CDR3 region has the DNA TGTGCCAGCAGCTTGGCCAGGGCAGCAGATACGCAGTATTTT. Protein product: CASSLARAADTQYF.

CDR3 coding DNA: TGCAGCGCCAACGACAGGGCCACTGAAGCTTTCTTT. Translation: CSANDRATEAFF. This chain uses TRBV29-1 with TRBJ1-1; 7 nucleotides align to TRBD1. This CDR3 region has 12 residues. V shed 7 bases and J 4 bases; nucleotides not matched to a gene: 6. CDR1 and CDR2 (germline): SQVTM, ANQGSEA.

The DNA for the CDR3 is TGTGCCACCTCCCCGGAGTCCAACTCCTACGAGCAGTACTTC. This codes for CATSPESNSYEQYF. V is TRBV15 and J is TRBJ2-7; D ambiguous. Trimming took off 8 bases at V and 0 bases at J, with 14 bases between the two ends. Germline CDR1 reads LNHNV; CDR2 reads YYDKDF (reference sequence). This CDR3 region has 14 residues.

This clone showed up just a few times. The J gene is TRBJ1-6, the V gene TRBV6-5; tentative D call: TRBD1 (5 bases). The V gene's germline CDR1 is MNHEY and CDR2 SVGAGI. Trimming stripped 6 bases from V and 8 bases from J, with 14 bases between. The CDR3 runs 14 residues. CDR3 amino acids: CASSVHRFDSPLHF. The CDR3 coding sequence is TGTGCCAGCAGCGTCCACAGGTTTGATTCACCCCTCCACTTT.

The chain joins TRBV5-1 to TRBJ2-1; 9 nucleotides align to TRBD1. CDR1 SGHRS and CDR2 YFSETQ come from the germline V gene. The CDR3 length is 17 residues. V lost 2 bases, J lost 3 bases, and 9 bases stayed unmatched. The CDR3 DNA reads TGCGCCAGCAGCTTCGGGCCTAGGACAGGGGACTACAATGAGCAGTTCTTC. Translation gives CASSFGPRTGDYNEQFF.

The V gene is TRBV18, the J gene TRBJ2-5; D may be TRBD1 (6 bases). Per germline, CDR1 KGHSH and CDR2 LQKENI. Trimming took 3 bases from V and 1 from J, leaving 9 bases between them. The CDR3 length is 14 residues. CDR3 DNA sequence: TGTGCCAGCTCACCTCAGGGGATCCAAGAGACCCAGTACTTC. Residues: CASSPQGIQETQYF.

This clone is a singleton in its sample. The CDR3 DNA is TGTGCCAGCAGTCAAAGTTATGGACAGTTCCACTCCTACGAGCAGTACTTC. It specifies CASSQSYGQFHSYEQYF. The genes are TRBV6-6 and TRBJ2-7, with D perhaps matching TRBD1 (6 bases). This CDR3 spans 17 amino acids. The germline V and J ends were trimmed by 5 bases and 0 bases, with 20 bases remaining between them. CDR1 and CDR2 from the germline V gene are MNHNY and SVGAGI (reference sequence).

The chain links TRBV2 to TRBJ2-7; 7 bases match TRBD2. The CDR3 loop spans 11 amino acids. Germline CDR1 SNHLY, CDR2 FYNNEI. The trim removed 7 bases at V and 4 bases at J, leaving 1 base unmatched. The DNA of the CDR3 is TGTGCCAGCATGGGGGGGTACGAGCAGTACTTC. Its protein is CASMGGYEQYF. The full variable domain, rest sourced from reference TRBV2 and TRBJ2-7, is EPEVTQTPSHQVTQMGQEVILRCVPISNHLYFYWYRQILGQKVEFLVSFYNNEISEKSEIFDDQFSVERPDGSNFTLKIRSTKLEDSAMYFCASMGGYEQYFGPGTRLTVT.

The V gene is TRBV29-1, the J gene TRBJ1-3; 7 bases match TRBD1. The CDR3 sequence is 14 residues long. Trimming cost V 7 bases and J 0 bases; bases outside gene matches: 6. Per the germline V gene, CDR1 is SQVTM and CDR2 is ANQGSEA. CDR3 residues: CSGGGQSSGNTIYF. The DNA for the CDR3 is TGCAGCGGGGGGGGACAGAGCTCTGGAAACACCATATATTTT.

V is TRBV6-5 and J is TRBJ2-2, with 10 bases identical to TRBD1. The length of the CDR3 is 15 residues. Trimming cost V 6 bases and J 6 bases; bases outside gene matches: 7. In germline, CDR1 is MNHEY, CDR2 SVGAGI. CDR3 bases: TGTGCCAGCAGACCGGGACAGGGGTTGTCCGGGGAGCTGTTTTTT. Protein sequence: CASRPGQGLSGELFF.

The chain employs TRBV23-1 and TRBJ2-7; TRBD2 is a possible D gene (5 bases). TRBV23-1 is an open reading frame, and its role is uncertain. The V gene lost 7 bases and the J gene lost 6 bases, with 19 bases spanning the gap. The length of the CDR3 is 14 residues. This CDR3 is CASTRRGFRPEQYF. CDR3 nucleotide sequence: TGCGCCAGCACCCGACGGGGTTTCAGGCCCGAGCAGTACTTC.

This sequence joins TRBV6-1 and TRBJ2-7; TRBD2 agrees at 7 bases. This CDR3 region has 16 residues. CDR1 is MNHNS, CDR2 SASEGT, per germline. The ends lost 2 bases at V and 6 bases at J; junction bases unmatched: 13. The CDR3: CASSETTSPVFIEQYF. In DNA form, the CDR3 reads TGTGCCAGCAGTGAAACGACTAGCCCCGTCTTTATCGAGCAGTACTTC.

The J gene is TRBJ1-2, the V gene TRBV3-1 (or the pseudogene TRBV3-2), with 8 bases that match TRBD1. Germline V gene sequence: CDR1 LGHDT, CDR2 YNNKEL (reference sequence). The trim removed 4 bases at V and 2 bases at J, leaving 12 bases unmatched. This CDR3 is built from 17 residues. The CDR3 reads CASSLQGGGSRNYGYTF. The CDR3 DNA is TGTGCCAGCAGCCTACAGGGGGGTGGAAGCAGGAACTATGGCTACACCTTC.

The V gene is TRBV11-2, the J gene TRBJ1-5; D remains ambiguous. V lost 3 bases, J lost 6 bases, and 15 bases lay in between. Germline-derived CDR1 and CDR2 are SGHAT and FQNNGV. The CDR3 is made up of 15 amino acids. This chain's CDR3 is CASSFGSDYGQPQHF. CDR3 nucleotides: TGTGCCAGCAGCTTTGGCAGCGACTATGGTCAGCCCCAGCATTTT.

V is TRBV6-5 and J is TRBJ2-3; 10 bases fit TRBD2. The V and J ends lost 7 bases and 4 bases, in that order; junction bases with no gene match: 5. The CDR3 is 14 amino acids. Germline V lookup: CDR1 MNHEY, CDR2 SVGAGI. The CDR3 coding sequence is TGTGCCAGCACTTGGACTAGCGGAGCAGATACGCAGTATTTT. Amino acid sequence: CASTWTSGADTQYF.

This rearrangement joins TRBV5-1 to TRBJ1-3, with a possible D match to TRBD1 (5 bases). This CDR3 has 14 residues. Germline CDR1 reads SGHRS; CDR2 reads YFSETQ. Trimming took off 4 bases at V and 4 bases at J, with 12 bases between the two ends. The CDR3 DNA reads as TGCGCCAGCAGCAGCGGGGGGTACGGAAACACCATATATTTT. Amino acids: CASSSGGYGNTIYF.

The chain joins TRBV18 to TRBJ1-2; TRBD1 aligns across 8 bases. The germline gives CDR1 KGHSH, CDR2 LQKENI. Trimming cost V 0 bases and J 7 bases; bases outside gene matches: 7. The CDR3 contains 15 residues. The CDR3 sequence is CASSPPGQERGGYTF. DNA for the CDR3: TGTGCCAGCTCACCACCGGGACAGGAACGTGGTGGCTACACCTTC. Together with reference TRBV18 and TRBJ1-2, the CDR3 gives the full variable domain: NAGVMQNPRHLVRRRGQEARLRCSPMKGHSHVYWYRQLPEEGLKFMVYLQKENIIDESGMPKERFSAEFPKEGPSILRIQQVVRGDSAAYFCASSPPGQERGGYTFGSGTRLTVV.

The V gene is TRBV5-4, the J gene TRBJ2-7; 7 positions agree with TRBD2. The V segment lost 4 bases and the J segment 7 bases; nucleotides outside the gene matches: 5. CDR1 and CDR2 from the germline V gene are SGHNT and YYREEE (reference sequence). The CDR3 consists of 12 residues. As DNA, the CDR3 is TGTGCCAGCAGCCTGGGGGGGGGTGAGCAGTACTTC. Translated: CASSLGGGEQYF.

In DNA form, the CDR3 reads TGTGCCTGTAGTTCGGACAGTTGGTTTGAAAAACTGTTTTTT. Amino acids: CACSSDSWFEKLFF. The gene calls are TRBV30 and TRBJ1-4; weak D call: TRBD1 (6 bases). With 6 bases removed from V and 7 bases from J, the gap between germline ends came to 18 bases. This CDR3 contains 14 residues. Per the germline V gene, CDR1 is GTSNPN and CDR2 is SVGIG (reference sequence). The full variable domain, with the rest looked up from reference TRBV30 and TRBJ1-4, is SQTIHQWPATLVQPVGSPLSLECTVEGTSNPNLYWYRQAAGRGLQLLFYSVGIGQISSEVPQNLSASRPQDRQFILSSKKLLLSDSGFYLCACSSDSWFEKLFFGSGTQLSVL.

The chain uses TRBV4-2 and TRBJ1-3; possibly TRBD1 for D (5 bases). The CDR3 runs to 16 residues. V lost 5 bases and J lost 5, with 19 bases in between. Germline CDR1 reads LGHNA; CDR2 reads YNFKEQ. The CDR3 region is CASSTLQGILRNTIYF. CDR3 nucleotides: TGTGCCAGCAGCACCCTGCAGGGCATTCTAAGAAACACCATATATTTT.

The chain has TRBV9 and TRBJ1-3; D remains ambiguous. Germline V lookup: CDR1 SGDLS, CDR2 YYNGEE. The CDR3 totals 13 residues. V was shortened by 3 bases and J by 8 bases, with 12 bases between the two germline ends. CDR3 coding DNA: TGTGCCAGCAGCGGCGAGGTGTGGGACACCATATATTTT. It codes for CASSGEVWDTIYF. The whole variable domain, remainder taken from reference TRBV9 and TRBJ1-3, is DSGVTQTPKHLITATGQRVTLRCSPRSGDLSVYWYQQSLDQGLQFLIQYYNGEERAKGNILERFSAQQFPDLHSELNLSSLELGDSALYFCASSGEVWDTIYFGEGSWLTVV.

The V and J genes are TRBV15 and TRBJ1-2; TRBD1 aligns across 9 bases. Germline trimming cut 8 bases from V and 1 base from J; bases unmatched to any gene: 8. From germline, CDR1 is LNHNV and CDR2 YYDKDF (reference sequence). The CDR3 is 15 amino acids. CDR3 DNA sequence: TGTGCCACCGGCCGGGGACAGGGAAGTAACTATGGCTACACCTTC. Translation: CATGRGQGSNYGYTF.

The chain employs TRBV19 and TRBJ1-1; D is unclear. Trimming removed 5 bases at V and 3 bases at J, with 10 bases between. Germline V CDR1 and CDR2: LNHDA, SQIVND (reference sequence). This CDR3 has 13 amino acids. DNA of the CDR3: TGTGCCAGTAGTCCAAAACAGCACACTGAAGCTTTCTTT. Translated, it gives CASSPKQHTEAFF.

The chain recombines TRBV29-1 with TRBJ2-2, with a tentative D call TRBD2 (5 bases). V was shortened by 7 bases and J by 7 bases, with 13 bases between the two germline ends. CDR1 SQVTM and CDR2 ANQGSEA come from the germline V gene. CDR3 length: 12 amino acids. The CDR3 DNA is TGCAGCGCCGGGGAGCGAGGCGGGGAGCTGTTTTTT. Translation gives CSAGERGGELFF.

The sample holds a few counts of this clone. V and J are TRBV11-2 and TRBJ1-2, with D tentatively TRBD1 (5 bases). This CDR3 has 13 residues. Germline loops: CDR1 SGHAT, CDR2 FQNNGV. V was cut by 0 bases and J by 7 bases, with 9 bases left in between. CDR3 amino acids: CASSLEGEGGYTF. The CDR3 coding sequence is TGTGCCAGCAGCTTAGAGGGGGAGGGTGGCTACACCTTC.